The 20 T cell receptor beta chains below all came from one sample that was sequenced in a study of T cell responses to AZD1222 COVID-19 vaccine. Generated by immunoSEQ multiplex PCR, the TCRdb table keeps only in-frame clones and is missing some. This table holds tens of thousands of clones, 70% to 85% found once. The specimen was peripheral blood, collected on day 0 of AZD1222 vaccination. The receptors shown here come from an adult in good health.

The V and J genes are TRBV19 and TRBJ1-1, with D unclear. The V and J ends lost 8 bases and 0 bases respectively, with 10 bases between them. The CDR3 has 13 amino acids. The V gene's germline CDR1 is LNHDA and CDR2 SQIVND (reference sequence). The CDR3 bases are TGTGCCAGTGGGCAATTCATGAACACTGAAGCTTTCTTT. Translation: CASGQFMNTEAFF. Variable domain in full (rest from reference TRBV19 and TRBJ1-1): DGGITQSPKYLFRKEGQNVTLSCEQNLNHDAMYWYRQDPGQGLRLIYYSQIVNDFQKGDIAEGYSVSREKKESFPLTVTSAQKNPTAFYLCASGQFMNTEAFFGQGTRLTVV.

V is TRBV7-6 and J is TRBJ2-2; perhaps TRBD1 as D (5 bases). V lost 0 bases to trimming and J lost 4 bases, with 9 bases between them. The CDR3 is made up of 15 amino acids. The germline V gene encodes CDR1 SGHVS and CDR2 FNYEAQ. The chain's CDR3 is CASSLAPDSTGELFF. The CDR3 coding sequence is TGTGCCAGCAGCTTAGCACCAGACAGCACCGGGGAGCTGTTTTTT.

The rearrangement uses TRBV7-2 and TRBJ2-4; 8 nucleotides align to TRBD2. The germline gives CDR1 SGHTA, CDR2 FQGNSA. The V segment lost 5 bases and the J segment 0 bases; nucleotides outside the gene matches: 6. This CDR3 spans 16 amino acids. This CDR3 reads CASSAHLAGAKNIQYF. CDR3 in DNA: TGTGCCAGCAGCGCGCATCTAGCGGGAGCCAAAAACATTCAGTACTTC.

The V and J genes are TRBV9 and TRBJ2-3; D is uncertain. The CDR3 is 12 residues long. Germline values: CDR1 SGDLS, CDR2 YYNGEE. Trimming pared 0 bases from V and 2 bases from J, leaving 1 base between. CDR3 DNA: TGTGCCAGCAGCGTAGCCACAGATACGCAGTATTTT. Its protein product is CASSVATDTQYF.

The V gene is TRBV5-1, the J gene TRBJ1-6; D perhaps matches TRBD1 (5 bases). The CDR3 runs to 14 residues. Trimming took off 4 bases at V and 6 bases at J, with 11 bases between the two ends. CDR1 SGHRS and CDR2 YFSETQ come from the germline V gene. CDR3 in amino acids: CASSPGGFNSPLHF. In nucleotides, the CDR3 is TGCGCCAGCAGCCCCGGGGGTTTTAATTCACCCCTCCACTTT.

V gene TRBV7-9 combines with J gene TRBJ1-2; D remains unclear. Trimming pared 1 base from V and 5 bases from J, leaving 8 bases between. The CDR3 has 13 amino acids. Per germline, CDR1 SEHNR and CDR2 FQNEAQ (reference sequence). DNA of the CDR3: TGTGCCAGCAGCTTAGTTCCCGGGTATGGCTACACCTTC. Its translation is CASSLVPGYGYTF. Complete variable domain (other parts from reference TRBV7-9 and TRBJ1-2): DTGVSQNPRHKITKRGQNVTFRCDPISEHNRLYWYRQTLGQGPEFLTYFQNEAQLEKSRLLSDRFSAERPKGSFSTLEIQRTEQGDSAMYLCASSLVPGYGYTFGSGTRLTVV.

J is TRBJ2-3 and V is TRBV7-2, with D uncertain. Looked up from germline, CDR1 is SGHTA and CDR2 is FQGNSA. The CDR3 covers 14 residues. Trimming left V 5 bases short and J 10 bases short, with 19 bases between. The CDR3 sequence: CASSPHLLDPSQYF. The CDR3 DNA sequence: TGTGCCAGCAGCCCCCACCTTCTAGACCCCTCGCAGTATTTT.

The chain recombines TRBV29-1 with TRBJ2-5; D gene unclear. V was clipped by 4 bases and J by 5 bases, with 17 bases between them. CDR1 SQVTM and CDR2 ANQGSEA come from the germline V gene. The CDR3 is 14 residues long. This CDR3 reads CSVGNVGGSETQYF. The CDR3 DNA reads TGCAGCGTTGGAAATGTAGGCGGATCGGAGACCCAGTACTTC.

The rearrangement uses TRBV18 and TRBJ1-2, with unresolved D. The V gene's germline CDR1 is KGHSH and CDR2 LQKENI. Trimming removed 2 bases from V and 4 bases from J, with 14 bases in between. The CDR3 has 15 residues. CDR3 DNA: TGTGCCAGCTCACCAGGCGGGCCCCCTGGCTATGGCTACACCTTC. It codes for CASSPGGPPGYGYTF.

This chain joins TRBV5-1 and TRBJ2-1; the match to TRBD2 covers 8 bases. CDR1 and CDR2 from the germline V gene are SGHRS and YFSETQ. The V gene end was trimmed by 7 bases and the J gene end by 4 bases; junction bases not matched to a gene: 7. This CDR3 contains 14 residues. The CDR3 DNA reads TGCGCCAGCGCCCCTGGGACTAGATACAATGAGCAGTTCTTC. This encodes CASAPGTRYNEQFF.

This chain links TRBV5-4 with TRBJ1-2; TRBD1 matches 7 bases. CDR1 and CDR2 from the germline V gene are SGHNT and YYREEE (reference sequence). Unmatched junction bases numbered 7, after V lost 0 bases and J lost 8 bases. The CDR3 is made up of 14 amino acids. CDR3 region: CASSLDWGQSGYTF. In DNA, the CDR3 is TGTGCCAGCAGCTTGGATTGGGGACAGAGCGGCTACACCTTC.

The chain links TRBV29-1 to TRBJ1-2; tentative D call: TRBD1 (5 bases). The V and J ends lost 7 bases and 3 bases respectively, with 9 bases between them. Germline CDR1 and CDR2: SQVTM and ANQGSEA. The CDR3 has 11 residues. CDR3 DNA sequence: TGCAGCGGGGGGGAGGACTATGGCTACACCTTC. Translation: CSGGEDYGYTF.

The chain joins TRBV28 to TRBJ1-1; D not resolved. The CDR3 runs to 13 residues. From germline, CDR1 is MDHEN and CDR2 SYDVKM. Trimming removed 5 bases at V and 7 bases at J, with 14 bases between. The CDR3 sequence: CASSLMQVNEAFF. CDR3 nucleotides: TGTGCCAGCAGTCTTATGCAGGTAAATGAAGCTTTCTTT.

The chain links TRBV9 to TRBJ1-1; TRBD1 agrees at 8 bases. CDR1 and CDR2 from the germline V gene are SGDLS and YYNGEE. The J segment lost 4 bases and the V segment lost 2 bases, leaving 7 bases of the junction unmatched. The CDR3 contains 15 residues. CDR3 region: CASSVSTGEATEAFF. The CDR3 DNA reads as TGTGCCAGCAGCGTGTCGACAGGGGAGGCCACTGAAGCTTTCTTT. The variable domain in full, with the rest retrieved from reference TRBV9 and TRBJ1-1, is DSGVTQTPKHLITATGQRVTLRCSPRSGDLSVYWYQQSLDQGLQFLIQYYNGEERAKGNILERFSAQQFPDLHSELNLSSLELGDSALYFCASSVSTGEATEAFFGQGTRLTVV.

The J gene is TRBJ2-1, the V gene TRBV9; a weak D match, TRBD2 (6 bases). Between the trimmed V and J ends, which lost 3 bases and 7 bases, there was a span of 26 bases. The germline CDR1 and CDR2 sequences are SGDLS and YYNGEE. The CDR3 spans 18 residues. Here the CDR3 reads CASSGATAGIITLNEQFF. DNA of the CDR3: TGTGCCAGCAGCGGAGCCACGGCGGGAATAATTACATTGAATGAGCAGTTCTTC.

This clone was found once. V and J are TRBV2 and TRBJ2-1, with unresolved D. V was clipped by 11 bases and J by 0 bases, with 14 bases between them. The germline V gene encodes CDR1 SNHLY and CDR2 FYNNEI. The CDR3 is 14 amino acids. The CDR3: CAGGWASSYNEQFF. The DNA for the CDR3 is TGTGCCGGCGGATGGGCGAGCTCCTACAATGAGCAGTTCTTC. The full variable domain, with the rest looked up from reference TRBV2 and TRBJ2-1, is EPEVTQTPSHQVTQMGQEVILRCVPISNHLYFYWYRQILGQKVEFLVSFYNNEISEKSEIFDDQFSVERPDGSNFTLKIRSTKLEDSAMYFCAGGWASSYNEQFFGPGTRLTVL.

The rearrangement links TRBV7-3 to TRBJ2-3; D might be TRBD2 (5 bases). The CDR3 covers 13 residues. Germline-derived CDR1 and CDR2 are SGHTA and FQGTGA. V lost 5 bases, J lost 5 bases, and 11 bases lay in between. DNA of the CDR3: TGTGCCAGCAGCCCCAATGAGGGAGATACGCAGTATTTT. Its translation is CASSPNEGDTQYF.

The rearrangement joins TRBV19 to TRBJ2-1; maybe TRBD1 (6 bases). The V end lost 3 bases, the J end lost 2 bases, and 11 bases lay between the germline ends. The CDR3 sequence is 15 residues long. CDR1 is LNHDA, CDR2 SQIVND, per germline (reference sequence). The DNA of the CDR3 is TGTGCCAGTAGTATGGGTCAGGGGCCCTACAATGAGCAGTTCTTC. This sequence encodes CASSMGQGPYNEQFF.

This clone was recorded a few times. The V call is TRBV19, the J call TRBJ1-2, with 9 nucleotides matching TRBD1. The germline V gene has CDR1 LNHDA and CDR2 SQIVND (reference sequence). J lost 14 bases, V lost 2 bases, and 12 bases had no gene match. This CDR3 comprises 14 residues. CDR3 bases: TGTGCCAGTAGTATAAACTCCGGGACAGGGTTAATTACCTTC. Protein sequence: CASSINSGTGLITF.

V and J are TRBV7-2 and TRBJ1-5; the D gene is possibly TRBD1 (5 bases). CDR1 is SGHTA and CDR2 is FQGNSA in the germline V gene. V lost 5 bases to trimming and J lost 5 bases, with 13 bases between them. This CDR3 is 14 amino acids long. CDR3: CASSPQGIDQPQHF. CDR3 nucleotides: TGTGCCAGCAGCCCCCAGGGTATCGATCAGCCCCAGCATTTT.